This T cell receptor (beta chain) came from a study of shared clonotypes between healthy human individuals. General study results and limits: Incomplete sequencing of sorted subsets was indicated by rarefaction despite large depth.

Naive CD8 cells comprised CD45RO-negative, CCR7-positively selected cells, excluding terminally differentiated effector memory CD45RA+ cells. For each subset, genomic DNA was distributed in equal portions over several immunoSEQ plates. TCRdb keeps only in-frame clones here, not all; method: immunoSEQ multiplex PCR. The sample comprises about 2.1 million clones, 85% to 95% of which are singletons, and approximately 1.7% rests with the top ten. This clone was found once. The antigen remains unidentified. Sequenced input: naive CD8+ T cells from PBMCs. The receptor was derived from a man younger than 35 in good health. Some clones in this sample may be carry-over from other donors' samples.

CDR3 in DNA: TGTGCCACCAGCAGAGGACGCCTGACGGGGGTCACTGAAGCTTTCTTT. Its protein is CATSRGRLTGVTEAFF. V and J are TRBV15 and TRBJ1-1, with D perhaps matching TRBD1 (5 bases). CDR3 length equals 16 residues. Germline CDR1 LNHNV, CDR2 YYDKDF (reference sequence). Deletions cut 1 base from V and 4 bases from J, with 16 bases between.